This T cell receptor beta chain was identified during a study of blood T cell repertoires in COVID-19. Clones were read by immunoSEQ multiplex PCR, and TCRdb kept only the in-frame ones, dropping some. The table has fewer than 60,000 clones, over 80% seen once. There are a few counts of this clone. Trimming cost V 2 bases and J 7 bases, with 6 bases left between them. The CDR3 sequence is 11 residues long. Germline V lookup: CDR1 MNHNY, CDR2 SVGAGI (reference sequence). The sequenced material came from peripheral blood. The chain combines TRBV6-6 with TRBJ2-7; D uncertain. The source is a man between 25 and 39 years old with COVID-19, enrolled during active disease. The CDR3 DNA follows: TGTGCCAGCAGTTACATGGCAGAGCAGTACTTC. This translates into CASSYMAEQYF.